This T cell receptor beta chain was identified during a study of T-cell memory formation after mild COVID-19. General observations from the study: Clones that contracted from day 15 to 85 had balanced CD4/CD8; later expanders were CD4+ biased. Pre-infection memory showed some responding clones, and this suggested that cross-reactive memory joined.

Germline V gives CDR1 SEHNR, CDR2 FQNEAQ (reference sequence). This CDR3 is built from 15 residues. The V end lost 5 bases, the J end lost 4 bases, and 17 bases lay between the germline ends. This clonotype has only a few counts. What it recognizes is unknown. UMIs and sample barcodes were carried by the TCR alpha and TCR beta cDNA libraries that 5'RACE produced using constant-segment primers. From the 5' RACE reads, TCRdb called clonotypes with MiXCR, one entry per CDR3 protein. The sample includes a few hundred thousand distinct CDR3 sequences, around 21% of them seen just once. The clonotype comes from an adult woman who had mild COVID-19 (a few samples of this study predate the infection). Cell type and time point are not known. The sample consisted of PBMCs or a T cell subset sorted from them (not recorded which). The J gene is TRBJ1-1, the V gene TRBV7-9; D possibly corresponds to TRBD1 (5 bases). The CDR3 region has the DNA TGTGCCAGCAGCAAAGTAGGGGACGGTTCCACTGAAGCTTTCTTT. The encoded protein is CASSKVGDGSTEAFF.